These 11 T cell receptor beta chains came from one sample sequenced in a study of response to subunit inactivated influenza vaccine. TCRdb passed the RT-PCR reads through MiXCR, listing each CDR3 protein once. The sample holds around 580,000 distinct CDR3 sequences; less than 15% are singletons and the top ten take 11%. The source was PBMCs from blood, collected 12 days after vaccination. The receptors here all came from a man in his fifties or sixties who received an inactivated influenza vaccine.

This rearrangement joins TRBV7-9 to TRBJ2-7; 7 bases line up with TRBD2. The CDR3 extends over 14 amino acids. Germline V gene data show CDR1 as SEHNR and CDR2 as FQNEAQ (reference sequence). V was pared by 5 bases and J by 4 bases, with 8 bases of the junction left unmatched. The CDR3 reads CASSRLGGGYEQYF. CDR3 DNA sequence: TGTGCCAGCAGCCGCCTTGGCGGGGGATACGAGCAGTACTTC.

J is TRBJ2-7 and V is TRBV28; 10 nucleotides align to TRBD1. Trimming took 6 bases from V and 2 from J; bases not matched to a gene: 7. The CDR3 is 15 residues long. Germline CDR1 reads MDHEN; CDR2 reads SYDVKM. The CDR3 DNA reads as TGTGCCAGCAGAAAAAGACAGGGGGCCACCTACGAGCAGTACTTC. This codes for CASRKRQGATYEQYF.

This clonotype appeared a few times. V gene TRBV28 combines with J gene TRBJ2-3; TRBD1 is a possible D gene (6 bases). CDR1 is MDHEN and CDR2 is SYDVKM in the germline V gene. V was cut by 7 bases and J by 8 bases, with 16 bases left in between. The CDR3 loop spans 13 amino acids. CDR3 coding DNA: TGTGCCAGCAAACAGGGTTTCGAAGTTACGCAGTATTTT. Residues: CASKQGFEVTQYF.

The J gene is TRBJ1-2, the V gene TRBV3-1, with 8 positions matching TRBD1. The V gene end was trimmed by 8 bases and the J gene end by 4 bases; junction bases not matched to a gene: 6. The CDR3 is made up of 13 amino acids. The germline CDR1 and CDR2 sequences are LGHDT and YNNKEL (reference sequence). The CDR3 region is CASGQGSSYGYTF. CDR3 bases: TGTGCCAGCGGACAGGGTTCCAGCTATGGCTACACCTTC.

The chain employs TRBV5-5 and TRBJ2-3, with a possible D match to TRBD2 (5 bases). The V gene lost 0 bases and the J gene lost 4 bases, with 12 bases spanning the gap. Germline V lookup: CDR1 SGHKS, CDR2 YYEKEE (reference sequence). CDR3 size: 15 residues. This CDR3 reads CASSLAPGVADTQYF. Here the CDR3 DNA reads TGTGCCAGCAGCTTGGCACCCGGGGTGGCAGATACGCAGTATTTT.

This clonotype has only a few counts. The chain employs TRBV27 and TRBJ2-3; TRBD1 matches 9 bases. Germline V gene lookup returns CDR1 MNHEY and CDR2 SMNVEV (reference sequence). With V trimmed by 6 bases and J by 2 bases, 12 bases remained unmatched. There are 17 residues in the CDR3. The CDR3 protein is CASSRGTGMKYTDTQYF. As DNA, the CDR3 is TGTGCCAGCAGCCGCGGGACAGGGATGAAGTACACAGATACGCAGTATTTT.

About this clonotype itself: It may be a read error: a sequence one base away is much more abundant. V is TRBV6-2 or TRBV6-3 and J is TRBJ2-5, with D tentatively TRBD1 (6 bases). The ends were cut back, 6 bases at V and 1 base at J, with 9 bases in the middle. Per the germline V gene, CDR1 is MNHEY and CDR2 is SVGEGT. The CDR3 runs 13 residues. CDR3: CASRKDSQETQYF. CDR3 DNA sequence: TGTGCCAGCAGAAAGGACAGCCAAGAGACCCAGTACTTC.

The J gene is TRBJ2-7, the V gene TRBV20-1; D may correspond to TRBD1 or TRBD2 (6 bases each). The CDR3 extends over 13 amino acids. Germline CDR1 and CDR2: DFQATT and SNEGSKA (reference sequence). V dropped 3 bases and J dropped 0 bases, with 9 bases sitting between them. For the CDR3, the DNA is TGCAGTGCTAGCGGGGGCCACTCCTACGAGCAGTACTTC. Translated, it gives CSASGGHSYEQYF.

The chain recombines TRBV2 with TRBJ2-2; 11 bases are a match to TRBD2. J lost 7 bases, V lost 4 bases, and 8 bases had no gene match. CDR1 is SNHLY and CDR2 is FYNNEI in the germline V gene. This CDR3 is built from 16 residues. CDR3 loop: CASSVYSGGAGGELFF. The CDR3 nucleotides read TGTGCCAGCAGTGTCTATAGCGGGGGGGCCGGCGGGGAGCTGTTTTTT. The whole variable domain, remainder taken from reference TRBV2 and TRBJ2-2, is EPEVTQTPSHQVTQMGQEVILRCVPISNHLYFYWYRQILGQKVEFLVSFYNNEISEKSEIFDDQFSVERPDGSNFTLKIRSTKLEDSAMYFCASSVYSGGAGGELFFGEGSRLTVL.

This clonotype was detected a few times. The chain recombines TRBV4-2 with TRBJ2-5, with a tentative D call TRBD2 (6 bases). CDR1 and CDR2 (germline): LGHNA, YNFKEQ. This CDR3 spans 15 amino acids. The V and J ends lost 1 base and 1 base respectively, with 10 bases between them. DNA of the CDR3: TGTGCCAGCAGCCAAGGGCTAGCGAGCCAAGAGACCCAGTACTTC. Protein: CASSQGLASQETQYF.

V is TRBV4-1 and J is TRBJ2-5, with D perhaps matching TRBD2 (7 bases). Germline V CDR1 and CDR2: MGHRA, YSYEKL. V lost 0 bases and J lost 5, with 19 bases in between. The CDR3 contains 17 residues. The CDR3 DNA reads as TGCGCCAGCAGCCAAGATTTTTCCATGGCGGGGGCGGAGACCCAGTACTTC. Its protein product is CASSQDFSMAGAETQYF.